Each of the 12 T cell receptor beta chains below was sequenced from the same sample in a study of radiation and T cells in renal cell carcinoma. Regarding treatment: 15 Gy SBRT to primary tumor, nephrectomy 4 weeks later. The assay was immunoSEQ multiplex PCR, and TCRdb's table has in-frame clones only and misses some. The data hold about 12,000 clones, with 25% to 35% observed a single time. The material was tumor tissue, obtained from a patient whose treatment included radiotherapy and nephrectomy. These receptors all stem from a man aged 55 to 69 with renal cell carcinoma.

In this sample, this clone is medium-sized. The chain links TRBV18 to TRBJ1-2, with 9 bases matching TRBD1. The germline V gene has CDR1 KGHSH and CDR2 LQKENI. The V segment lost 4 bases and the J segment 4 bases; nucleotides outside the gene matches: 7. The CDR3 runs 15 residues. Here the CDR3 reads CASSLTGGASYGYTF. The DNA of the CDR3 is TGTGCCAGCTCACTAACAGGGGGCGCAAGCTATGGCTACACCTTC.

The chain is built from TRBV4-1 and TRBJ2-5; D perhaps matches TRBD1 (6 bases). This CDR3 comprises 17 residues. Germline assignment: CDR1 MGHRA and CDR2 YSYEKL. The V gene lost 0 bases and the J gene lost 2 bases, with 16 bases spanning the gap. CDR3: CASSQEHFTGQQETQYF. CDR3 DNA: TGCGCCAGCAGCCAAGAACACTTTACAGGGCAACAAGAGACCCAGTACTTC.

The CDR3 protein is CASSLGTSGANVLTF. The CDR3 DNA follows: TGCGCCAGCAGCTTGGGGACCTCTGGGGCCAACGTCCTGACTTTC. The chain recombines TRBV5-1 with TRBJ2-6; D gene uncertain. The length of the CDR3 is 15 residues. Per the germline V gene, CDR1 is SGHRS and CDR2 is YFSETQ. Trimming took 0 bases from V and 0 from J, leaving 4 bases between them.

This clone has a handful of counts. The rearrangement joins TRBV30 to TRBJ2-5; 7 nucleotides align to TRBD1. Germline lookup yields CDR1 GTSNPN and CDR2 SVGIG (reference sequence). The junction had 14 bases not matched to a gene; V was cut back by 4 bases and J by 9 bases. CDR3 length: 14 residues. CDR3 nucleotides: TGTGCCTGGATAGGACAGGTTGGCTTCGGGGCCCAGTACTTC. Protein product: CAWIGQVGFGAQYF. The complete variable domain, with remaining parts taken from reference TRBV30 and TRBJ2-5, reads SQTIHQWPATLVQPVGSPLSLECTVEGTSNPNLYWYRQAAGRGLQLLFYSVGIGQISSEVPQNLSASRPQDRQFILSSKKLLLSDSGFYLCAWIGQVGFGAQYFGPGTRLLVL.

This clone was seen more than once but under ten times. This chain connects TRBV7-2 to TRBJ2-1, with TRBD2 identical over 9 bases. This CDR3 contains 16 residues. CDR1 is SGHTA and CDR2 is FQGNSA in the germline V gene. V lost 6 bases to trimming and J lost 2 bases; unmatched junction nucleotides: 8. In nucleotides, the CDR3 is TGTGCCAGCAGTTGGGGGCCTAGCGGGGCCTACAATGAGCAGTTCTTC. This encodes CASSWGPSGAYNEQFF.

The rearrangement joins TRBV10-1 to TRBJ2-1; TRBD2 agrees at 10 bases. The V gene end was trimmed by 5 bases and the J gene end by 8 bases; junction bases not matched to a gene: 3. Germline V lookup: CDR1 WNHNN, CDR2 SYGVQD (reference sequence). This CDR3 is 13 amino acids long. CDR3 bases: TGCGCCAGCAGTCTAGCGGGAGTGCATGAGCAGTTCTTC. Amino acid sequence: CASSLAGVHEQFF.

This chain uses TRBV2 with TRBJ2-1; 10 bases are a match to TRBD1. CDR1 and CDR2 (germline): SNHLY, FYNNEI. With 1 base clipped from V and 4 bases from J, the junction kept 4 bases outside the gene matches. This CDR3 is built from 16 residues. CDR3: CASSEGDRGHYNEQFF. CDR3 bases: TGTGCCAGCAGTGAAGGAGACAGGGGGCATTACAATGAGCAGTTCTTC.

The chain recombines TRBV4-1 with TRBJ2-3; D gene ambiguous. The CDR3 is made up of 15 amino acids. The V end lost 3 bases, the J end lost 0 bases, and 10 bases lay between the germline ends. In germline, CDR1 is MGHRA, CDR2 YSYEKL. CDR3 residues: CASSQDPVSTDTQYF. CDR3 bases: TGCGCCAGCAGCCAGGACCCAGTGAGCACAGATACGCAGTATTTT.

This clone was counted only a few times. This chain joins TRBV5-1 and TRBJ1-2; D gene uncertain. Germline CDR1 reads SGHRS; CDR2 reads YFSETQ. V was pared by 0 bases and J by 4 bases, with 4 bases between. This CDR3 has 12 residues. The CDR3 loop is CASSLGSYGYTF. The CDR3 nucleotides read TGCGCCAGCAGCTTGGGCAGCTATGGCTACACCTTC.

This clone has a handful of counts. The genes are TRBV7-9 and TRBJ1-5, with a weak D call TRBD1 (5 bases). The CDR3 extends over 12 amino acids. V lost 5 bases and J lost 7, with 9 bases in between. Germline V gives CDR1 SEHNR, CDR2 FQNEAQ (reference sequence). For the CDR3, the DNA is TGTGCCAGCAGCGTAGGGACGCAGCCCCAGCATTTT. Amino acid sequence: CASSVGTQPQHF.

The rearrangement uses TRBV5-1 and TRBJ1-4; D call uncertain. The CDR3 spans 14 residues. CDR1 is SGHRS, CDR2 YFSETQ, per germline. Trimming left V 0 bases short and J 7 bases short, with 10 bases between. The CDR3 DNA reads TGCGCCAGCAGCTTGGGGGGAATGGGTGAAAAACTGTTTTTT. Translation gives CASSLGGMGEKLFF.

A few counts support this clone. This CDR3 is CASSLSRAGYTF. The CDR3 DNA follows: TGCGCCAGCAGCTTGTCCAGGGCTGGCTACACCTTC. The J gene is TRBJ1-2, the V gene TRBV5-1, with a weak D call TRBD1 (5 bases). V lost 1 base, J lost 7 bases, and 8 bases lay in between. The CDR3 spans 12 residues. The germline V gene encodes CDR1 SGHRS and CDR2 YFSETQ.